The sequence of this T cell receptor (beta chain) was determined in a study of T-cell memory formation after mild COVID-19. Overall study: Among the donors, TCR clusters were largely specific to each donor. Study-level findings and limits: Whereas later expanders leaned CD4+, clones contracting day 15 to 85 showed a balanced CD4/CD8 makeup.

Amplification by 5'RACE using constant-segment primers produced TCR alpha and TCR beta cDNA libraries that carried sample barcodes and UMIs. MiXCR was run by TCRdb on the 5' RACE reads, yielding one entry per CDR3 protein. The sample holds more than 350,000 distinct CDR3 sequences, about 15% seen once. The germline V gene has CDR1 MNHNS and CDR2 SASEGT. The CDR3 extends over 14 amino acids. The ends were cut back, 4 bases at V and 6 bases at J, with 13 bases in the middle. In the case of this clonotype: Its target is not known.

Input material: PBMCs or a T cell subset sorted from them (not recorded which). V is TRBV6-1 and J is TRBJ2-1; D remains ambiguous. This receptor was taken from a man between 18 and 29 years old who had mild COVID-19 (a few samples of this study predate the infection). Cell type and time point are not known. The CDR3 here is CASSVRHLSNEQFF. The CDR3 DNA reads as TGTGCCAGCAGTGTCCGGCATTTAAGCAATGAGCAGTTCTTC.